This T cell receptor (beta chain) was captured by sequencing in a study of T cells in Graves' hyperthyroidism and ophthalmopathy. Study-level background: Peripheral blood was collected at initial diagnosis, before any treatment.

It was RNA transcripts that yielded the amplified TCR beta CDR3 regions. First-round RT-PCR targeting the TCR CDR3 was performed with the HTBI primer set. In TCRdb, the multiplex PCR reads were re-called with MiXCR into one record per CDR3 protein. The sample shows 300,000 to 450,000 distinct CDR3 sequences, about 13% of them seen only once. There are a few counts of this clonotype. Over 18 months, lack of ophthalmopathy progression marked Graves' hyperthyroidism as stable. Orbital computed tomography, thyroid ultrasound, serum thyroxine and TRAb, and clinical symptoms together informed the diagnoses. The origin of this receptor is a young woman with Graves' hyperthyroidism. The sequenced sample was blood.

The CDR3 nucleotides are TGTGCCACCAGCACGCGACTACTAAAAAACATTCAGTACTTC. Translating gives CATSTRLLKNIQYF. The V and J genes are TRBV15 and TRBJ2-4, with D perhaps matching TRBD2 (5 bases). Deletions cut 4 bases from V and 4 bases from J, with 11 bases between. The CDR3 extends over 14 amino acids. Germline values: CDR1 LNHNV, CDR2 YYDKDF (reference sequence).